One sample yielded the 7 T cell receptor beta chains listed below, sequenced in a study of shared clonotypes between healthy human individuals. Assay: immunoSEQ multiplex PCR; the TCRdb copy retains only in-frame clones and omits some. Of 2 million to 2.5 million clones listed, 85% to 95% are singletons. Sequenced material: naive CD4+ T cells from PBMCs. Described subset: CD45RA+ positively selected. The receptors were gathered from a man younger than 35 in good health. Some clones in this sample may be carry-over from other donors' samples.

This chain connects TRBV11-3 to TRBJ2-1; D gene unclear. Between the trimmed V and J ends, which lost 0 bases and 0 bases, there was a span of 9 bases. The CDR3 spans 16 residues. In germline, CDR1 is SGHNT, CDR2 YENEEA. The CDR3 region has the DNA TGTGCCAGCAGCTTAGATGGGCCGAACTCCTACAATGAGCAGTTCTTC. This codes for CASSLDGPNSYNEQFF.

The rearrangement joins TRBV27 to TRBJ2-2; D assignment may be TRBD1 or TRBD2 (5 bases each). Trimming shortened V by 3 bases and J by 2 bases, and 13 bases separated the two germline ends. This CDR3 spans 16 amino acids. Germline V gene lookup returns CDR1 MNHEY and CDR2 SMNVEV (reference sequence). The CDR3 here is CASSFSGQSNTGELFF. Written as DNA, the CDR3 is TGTGCCAGCAGTTTCTCGGGGCAGAGTAACACCGGGGAGCTGTTTTTT.

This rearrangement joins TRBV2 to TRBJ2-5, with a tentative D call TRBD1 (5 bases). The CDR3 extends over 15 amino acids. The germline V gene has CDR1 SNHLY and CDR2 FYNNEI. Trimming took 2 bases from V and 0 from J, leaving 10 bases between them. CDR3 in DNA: TGTGCCAGCAGTGAATCTAGGGGCCACCAAGAGACCCAGTACTTC. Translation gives CASSESRGHQETQYF.

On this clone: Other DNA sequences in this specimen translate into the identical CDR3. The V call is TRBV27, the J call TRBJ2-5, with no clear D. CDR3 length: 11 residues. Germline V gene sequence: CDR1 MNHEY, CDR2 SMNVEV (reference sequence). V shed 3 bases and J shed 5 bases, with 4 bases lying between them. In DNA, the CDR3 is TGTGCCAGCAGTTTTCGGGAGACCCAGTACTTC. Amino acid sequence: CASSFRETQYF.

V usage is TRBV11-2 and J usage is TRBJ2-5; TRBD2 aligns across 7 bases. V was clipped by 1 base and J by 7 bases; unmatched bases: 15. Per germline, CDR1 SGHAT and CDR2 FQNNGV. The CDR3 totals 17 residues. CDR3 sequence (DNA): TGTGCCAGCAGCTTAGCGGCTACGATAGCTAGCGGCCGGACCCAGTACTTC. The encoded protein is CASSLAATIASGRTQYF.

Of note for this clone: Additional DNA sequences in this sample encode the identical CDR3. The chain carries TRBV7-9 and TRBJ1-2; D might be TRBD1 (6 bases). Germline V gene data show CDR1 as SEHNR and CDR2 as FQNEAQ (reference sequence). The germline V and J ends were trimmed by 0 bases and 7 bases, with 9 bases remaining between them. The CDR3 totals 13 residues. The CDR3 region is CASSLAGGVGYTF. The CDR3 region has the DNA TGTGCCAGCAGCTTAGCTGGGGGCGTTGGCTACACCTTC.

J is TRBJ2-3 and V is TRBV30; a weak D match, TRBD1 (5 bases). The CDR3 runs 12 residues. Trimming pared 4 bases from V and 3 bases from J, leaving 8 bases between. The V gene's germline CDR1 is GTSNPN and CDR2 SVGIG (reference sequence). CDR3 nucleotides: TGTGCCTGGAAAGGGGCTACAGATACGCAGTATTTT. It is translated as CAWKGATDTQYF.